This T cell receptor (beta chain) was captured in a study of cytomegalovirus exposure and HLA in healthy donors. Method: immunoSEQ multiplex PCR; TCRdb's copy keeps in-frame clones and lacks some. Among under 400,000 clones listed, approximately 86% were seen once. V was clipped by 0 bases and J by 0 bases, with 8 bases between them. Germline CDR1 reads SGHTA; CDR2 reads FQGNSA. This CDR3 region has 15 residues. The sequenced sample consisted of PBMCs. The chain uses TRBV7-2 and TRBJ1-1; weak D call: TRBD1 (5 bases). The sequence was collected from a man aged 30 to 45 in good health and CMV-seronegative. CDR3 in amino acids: CASSLARTMNTEAFF. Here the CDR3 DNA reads TGTGCCAGCAGCTTAGCCAGGACAATGAACACTGAAGCTTTCTTT. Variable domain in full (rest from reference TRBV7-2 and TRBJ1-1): GAGVSQSPSNKVTEKGKDVELRCDPISGHTALYWYRQSLGQGLEFLIYFQGNSAPDKSGLPSDRFSAERTGGSVSTLTIQRTQQEDSAVYLCASSLARTMNTEAFFGQGTRLTVV.